Listed below are T cell receptor beta chains from one sample, sequenced in a study of CD8 T cells in Susac syndrome. Each CDR3 protein gets one entry after TCRdb re-called the immunoSEQ multiplex PCR reads with MiXCR. The profile shows 84,000 or so distinct CDR3 sequences, approximately 96% of them singletons. Specimen: CD8+ T cells from PBMCs. These receptors all come from a human donor with Susac syndrome. Each CDR3 is given with its conserved first and last residue.

v_call,j_call,cdr3_aa
TRBV4-3,TRBJ1-1,CASSQDDQDTEAFF
TRBV24-1,TRBJ2-1,CATSDAEARLEQFF
TRBV11-2,TRBJ2-2,CASSLGQSTGELFF
TRBV4-1,TRBJ1-4,CASSHVGTGGGEKLFF
TRBV27,TRBJ1-5,CASRGQGRQPQHF
TRBV13,TRBJ2-1,CASSLRRIEDEQFF
TRBV27,TRBJ2-1,CASSLRGHDEQFF
TRBV29-1,TRBJ2-3,CSDRSGLSRTDTQYF
TRBV7-6,TRBJ2-3,CASSSTTGVATDTQYF
TRBV20-1,TRBJ2-5,CSATRDREVETQYF
TRBV20-1,TRBJ1-5,CSVQDGSNQPQHF
TRBV28,TRBJ2-2,CASNLQHLGYTGELFF
TRBV20-1,TRBJ2-7,CSAGSAGTNYEQYF
TRBV28,TRBJ2-7,CASTPAGRSYEQYF
TRBV3-1,TRBJ2-1,CASSHYSGGDPYNEQFF
TRBV3-1,TRBJ2-5,CASSQSWDSPRTQYF
TRBV6-5,TRBJ1-1,CASRTNTEAFF
TRBV12-3/TRBV12-4,TRBJ2-7,CASSVAGSSYEQYF
TRBV7-8,TRBJ2-3,CASSLFRAGGPTDTQYF
TRBV5-1,TRBJ2-7,CASRDTSYEQYF
TRBV19,TRBJ2-7,CASSISTGAEQYF
TRBV6-2/TRBV6-3,TRBJ2-1,CATVEAGNNEQFF
TRBV4-1,TRBJ2-5,CASSQWPTGEVETQYF
TRBV6-1,TRBJ2-5,CASSHSYPRDSQETQYF
TRBV6-5,TRBJ1-1,CASSYSQGWTEAFF
TRBV18,TRBJ1-1,CASSPVANTEAFF
TRBV28,TRBJ2-3,CASSLRAGGHADTQYF
TRBV3-1,TRBJ2-7,CASSLGLEDYEQYF
TRBV7-2,TRBJ1-1,CASSLARSGTGIGTTEAFF
TRBV2,TRBJ2-5,CASSEVLMGDPGQETQYF
TRBV29-1,TRBJ1-2,CSVPRQGNYGYTF
TRBV9,TRBJ1-5,CASSGGTAHNQPQHF
TRBV29-1,TRBJ1-2,CSVDHGAPYGYTF
TRBV6-5,TRBJ1-1,CASSLEPEAFF
TRBV29-1,TRBJ2-2,CSVEGQGEAGELFF
TRBV6-5,TRBJ2-2,CASSHDWAGGGELFF
TRBV12-3/TRBV12-4,TRBJ2-5,CASSRTASEVETQYF
TRBV3-1,TRBJ2-1,CASSHGFRQHGQFF
TRBV5-1,TRBJ2-1,CASSLGGTSGSLSYNEQFF
TRBV4-3,TRBJ2-1,CASSQATLPREQFF
TRBV29-1,TRBJ1-5,CSVELNGPPQHF
TRBV6-2/TRBV6-3,TRBJ1-5,CASSSALVQPQHF
TRBV4-3,TRBJ2-7,CASSQVRQGHSYEQYF
TRBV6-5,TRBJ1-5,CASSLAGGNQPQHF
TRBV7-7,TRBJ2-1,CASSRGQAGTNEQFF
TRBV28,TRBJ2-3,CASSLSRVGDTQYF
TRBV7-8,TRBJ2-1,CASISRTNEQFF
TRBV5-1,TRBJ2-7,CASSLTGAAYEQYF
TRBV20-1,TRBJ1-2,CSARDRKNYGYTF
TRBV9,TRBJ2-7,CASSVQGSSYEQYF
TRBV27,TRBJ2-1,CASSPGLVLLNEQFF
TRBV27,TRBJ2-3,CASSSQRASQYF
TRBV14,TRBJ1-1,CASSLGTVGAFF
TRBV11-2,TRBJ1-6,CASSPTGNSPLHF
TRBV4-1,TRBJ2-5,CASSQDAGQGTSAQYF